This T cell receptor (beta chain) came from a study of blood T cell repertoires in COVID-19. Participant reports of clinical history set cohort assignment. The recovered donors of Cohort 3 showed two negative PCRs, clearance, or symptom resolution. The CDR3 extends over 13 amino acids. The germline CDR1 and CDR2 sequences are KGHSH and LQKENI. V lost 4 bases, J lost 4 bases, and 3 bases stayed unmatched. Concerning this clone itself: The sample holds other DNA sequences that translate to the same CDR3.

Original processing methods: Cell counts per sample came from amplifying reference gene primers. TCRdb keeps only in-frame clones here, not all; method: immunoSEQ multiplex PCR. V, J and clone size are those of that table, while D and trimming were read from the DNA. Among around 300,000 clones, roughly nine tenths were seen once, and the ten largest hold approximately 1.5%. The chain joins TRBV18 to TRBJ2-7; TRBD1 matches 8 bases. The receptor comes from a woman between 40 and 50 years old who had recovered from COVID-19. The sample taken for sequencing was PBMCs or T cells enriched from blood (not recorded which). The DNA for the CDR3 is TGTGCCAGCTCACAAGGACAGGGTTACGAGCAGTACTTC. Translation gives CASSQGQGYEQYF. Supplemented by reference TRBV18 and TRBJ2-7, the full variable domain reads NAGVMQNPRHLVRRRGQEARLRCSPMKGHSHVYWYRQLPEEGLKFMVYLQKENIIDESGMPKERFSAEFPKEGPSILRIQQVVRGDSAAYFCASSQGQGYEQYFGPGTRLTVT.